The sequence of this T cell receptor (beta chain) was determined in a study of blood T cell repertoires in COVID-19. Germline loops: CDR1 ENHRY, CDR2 SYGVKD. The V gene lost 5 bases and the J gene lost 8 bases, with 18 bases spanning the gap. The CDR3 spans 14 residues. Here immunoSEQ multiplex PCR was the method, and the copy in TCRdb shows in-frame clones only, minus some. This sample has approximately 150,000 clones, with around 88% found just once. What was sequenced was peripheral blood. The receptor was derived from a woman in her 70s who had recovered from COVID-19. V gene TRBV10-3 combines with J gene TRBJ1-2; D uncertain. The CDR3 loop is CAISPPAGSPGYTF. Here the CDR3 DNA reads TGTGCCATCAGTCCACCAGCCGGGAGCCCCGGCTACACCTTC.